A selection of T cell receptor beta chains follows, all from one sample in a study of neurological immune-mediated disorders. TCRdb processed the 5' RACE reads anew with MiXCR; each CDR3 protein has one entry. The table has about 55,000 distinct CDR3 sequences, 3% to 4% seen once; the top ten hold around 2%. Material for sequencing was CD4+ T cells from blood. The receptors stem from a woman aged 40 to 50 with multiple sclerosis. CDR3s include the opening cysteine and the closing phenylalanine or tryptophan. A D gene is named only where the DNA matches it firmly. For some rows the clone size is stated as once, few or many, or as a class when expanded; others skip it.

d_call	v_call	clone_size	j_call	cdr3_nt	cdr3_aa
TRBD1	TRBV7-9	many	TRBJ2-5	TGTGCCAGCAGCCATAAAAGACAGGGGAGTGAGACCCAGTACTTC	CASSHKRQGSETQYF
.	TRBV12-3/TRBV12-4	many	TRBJ1-5	TGTGCCAGCAGCGAAGGGGTGGGGGTCAATCAGCCCCAGCATTTT	CASSEGVGVNQPQHF
.	TRBV9	many	TRBJ1-1	TGTGCCAGCAGCCCCCGGGGGGTGGAGACTGAAGCTTTCTTT	CASSPRGVETEAFF
TRBD2	TRBV5-1	many	TRBJ2-5	TGCGCCAGCAAGGGGACGGCGGGGGGAGAGACCCAGTACTTC	CASKGTAGGETQYF
TRBD1	TRBV12-3/TRBV12-4	many	TRBJ1-2	TGTGCCAGCATCTCCCACTCGACCGGGACAGGGGGCGCGGGCTATGGCTACACCTTC	CASISHSTGTGGAGYGYTF
TRBD2	TRBV7-6	few	TRBJ2-1	TGTGCCAGCAGCTTAGTGAGTGCGGGGGGGGAGCAGTTCTTC	CASSLVSAGGEQFF
TRBD1	TRBV12-3/TRBV12-4	many	TRBJ2-6	TGTGCCAGCAAACCTTGGGGCAGGGGGAGCTCTGGGGCCAACGTCCTGACTTTC	CASKPWGRGSSGANVLTF
TRBD2	TRBV5-1	many	TRBJ2-1	TGCGCCAGCAGCCCGGGGACTACCAATGAGCAGTTCTTC	CASSPGTTNEQFF
.	TRBV6-2/TRBV6-3	many	TRBJ1-3	TGTGCCAGCTCCTCCGGGGGGGCGCGTGGAAACACCATATATTTT	CASSSGGARGNTIYF
TRBD2	TRBV3-1	many	TRBJ2-7	TGTGCCAGCAGCAGCGGGAGCTCCTACGAGCAGTACTTC	CASSSGSSYEQYF
TRBD1	TRBV19	many	TRBJ2-2	TGTGCCAGTAGATTACAGGGGGCTGGCACCGGGGAGCTGTTTTTT	CASRLQGAGTGELFF
.	TRBV20-1	many	TRBJ1-3	TGCAGTGCCGGTCTTGGGGGGGGTGGAAACACCATATATTTT	CSAGLGGGGNTIYF
.	TRBV10-3	many	TRBJ2-1	TGTGCCATCAGTCCCTCCGGGACTCCATACCTAAATGAGCAGTTCTTC	CAISPSGTPYLNEQFF
.	TRBV5-1	many	TRBJ2-1	TGCGCCAGCTCCAGGGGGGGAGGCGATGAGCAGTTCTTC	CASSRGGGDEQFF
TRBD2	TRBV12-3/TRBV12-4	many	TRBJ2-1	TGTGCCAGCAGTTCTGTCGGGGGGAAAGGCGGTGGGCAGTTCTTC	CASSSVGGKGGGQFF
.	TRBV20-1	many	TRBJ2-3	TGCAGTGCTGAGGGAGGGGGTGGGGGCGGCACAGATACGCAGTATTTT	CSAEGGGGGGTDTQYF
TRBD1	TRBV5-1	many	TRBJ1-5	TGCGCCAGCAGCTCGACAGGGGCGAGGGATCAGCCCCAGCATTTT	CASSSTGARDQPQHF
.	TRBV7-8	many	TRBJ1-2	TGTGCCAGCAGCACCAGGGCCCTGGGTTATGGCTACACCTTC	CASSTRALGYGYTF
.	TRBV7-9	many	TRBJ2-2	TGTGCCAGCAGCTCTACCCGGGGCCGATTAGACGGAAACACCGGGGAGCTGTTTTTT	CASSSTRGRLDGNTGELFF
TRBD1	TRBV5-5	.	TRBJ2-1	TGTGCCAGCAGTGCCGGGACAGGGGTTGAAGAGTTCTTC	CASSAGTGVEEFF
TRBD1	TRBV4-2	.	TRBJ2-2	TGTGCCAGCAGCCAACCCACAGGGGGCTTGACCGGGGAGCTGTTTTTT	CASSQPTGGLTGELFF
.	TRBV2	.	TRBJ2-2	TGTGCCAGCAGTGAAAAGGGTTTGGGCACCGGGGAGCTGTTTTTT	CASSEKGLGTGELFF
.	TRBV20-1	many	TRBJ2-3	.	CSASSSGNPGDTQYF
TRBD1	TRBV10-3	many	TRBJ2-7	TGTGCCATCAGTGCAGAGGGGACAGGCGAGCAGTACTTC	CAISAEGTGEQYF
.	TRBV6-1	many	TRBJ1-6	TGTGCCAGCAGTCCCGGCCAAGACTCCTATAATTCACCCCTCCACTTT	CASSPGQDSYNSPLHF
TRBD1	TRBV29-1	many	TRBJ2-1	TGCAGCGTTGCTAGGACAGGGGGCAATGATGAGCAGTTCTTC	CSVARTGGNDEQFF
TRBD2	TRBV20-1	many	TRBJ2-3	TGCAGTGCTAGCGGGACTAGCGGTGGGGATACGCAGTATTTT	CSASGTSGGDTQYF
.	TRBV7-8	many	TRBJ2-7	TGTGCCAGCAGCTTAGCGACAGGCAGCGAGCAGTACTTC	CASSLATGSEQYF
.	TRBV20-1	medium-sized	TRBJ2-7	TGCAGTGCGGGAGGCCTAGCCGGCTACGAGCAGTACTTC	CSAGGLAGYEQYF
.	TRBV7-9	many	TRBJ2-7	TGTGCCAGCAGCCCCGCACCTGGTGGCAGGGGCGGTACGTACGACGAGCAGTACTTC	CASSPAPGGRGGTYDEQYF
TRBD1	TRBV7-8	many	TRBJ1-5	TGTGCCAGCAGTTTTACAGGGGGCTGGGATCAGCCCCAGCATTTT	CASSFTGGWDQPQHF
.	TRBV4-1	many	TRBJ2-3	TGCGCCAGCAGCCAAGAAAGAACGGATACGCAGTATTTT	CASSQERTDTQYF
TRBD1	TRBV20-1	many	TRBJ1-1	TGCAGGAGCAGGGGGCAGGACACTGAAGCTTTCTTT	CRSRGQDTEAFF
.	TRBV10-3	many	TRBJ1-5	TGTGCCATCAGTGACGGGGGGAGCAATCAGCCCCAGCATTTT	CAISDGGSNQPQHF
TRBD2	TRBV20-1	many	TRBJ2-3	TGCAGTGCTAGGGTGACTAGCGGGGGGGGAGATACGCAGTATTTT	CSARVTSGGGDTQYF
.	TRBV21-1	many	TRBJ1-1	TGTGCCAGCAGCAAAATCGGCAGGGGGCGGGGGGGGCCTGAAGCTTTCTTT	CASSKIGRGRGGPEAFF
TRBD1	TRBV20-1	many	TRBJ2-7	TGCAGTGGGAGACCGGGACAGAGCTCCTACGAGCAGTACTTC	CSGRPGQSSYEQYF
.	TRBV6-1	many	TRBJ1-2	TGTGCCAGCAGGTCGATTGGAGGACACTATGGCTACACCTTC	CASRSIGGHYGYTF
TRBD1	TRBV10-3	many	TRBJ1-1	TGTGCCACCTGGACAGGGACGAACACTGAAGCTTTCTTT	CATWTGTNTEAFF
.	TRBV5-1	many	TRBJ1-2	TGCGCCAGCAGCTTGGTTGGGGGAGGCTACACCTTC	CASSLVGGGYTF
.	TRBV20-1	.	TRBJ1-2	TGCAGTGCTGCCCTCCGGGGAGGTGGCTACACCTTC	CSAALRGGGYTF
.	TRBV11-2	many	TRBJ2-3	TGTGCCAGCAGCTTACGGGACGGCACAGATACGCAGTATTTT	CASSLRDGTDTQYF
.	TRBV27	many	TRBJ1-4	TGTGCCAGCAGTCTGAGCGGTGAAAAACTGTTTTTT	CASSLSGEKLFF
.	TRBV7-2	many	TRBJ2-2	TGTGCCAGCACCATCCCGTCCCCCGGGGAGCTGTTTTTT	CASTIPSPGELFF
.	TRBV29-1	many	TRBJ1-1	TGCAGCGCCGGGGTGACTGAAGCTTTCTTT	CSAGVTEAFF
TRBD2	TRBV7-3	many	TRBJ2-3	TGTGCCAGCAGCTTCTCTAGCGGGGGGCAAGATACGCAGTATTTT	CASSFSSGGQDTQYF
.	TRBV19	many	TRBJ1-5	TGTGCCAGTAGTATTGGAGGGGCCCGGCAGCCCCAGCATTTT	CASSIGGARQPQHF
.	TRBV5-1	many	TRBJ2-6	TGCGCCAGCAGCGCTGTCGAGGCAGCCTCTGGGGCCAACGTCCTGACTTTC	CASSAVEAASGANVLTF
TRBD1	TRBV6-1	many	TRBJ2-3	TGTGCCAGCAGTGTCTTGGGACAGACTAGCACAGATACGCAGTATTTT	CASSVLGQTSTDTQYF
.	TRBV6-2/TRBV6-3	many	TRBJ1-2	TGTGCCAGCAGTTACCGCGGGCTCTACTATGGCTACACCTTC	CASSYRGLYYGYTF
.	TRBV5-5	many	TRBJ1-1	TGTGCCAGCAGCTTGTACGTTCAGGACACTGAAGCTTTCTTT	CASSLYVQDTEAFF
.	TRBV5-1	many	TRBJ2-1	TGCGCCAGCAGCTTCCAGGGGAGCTACAATGAGCAGTTCTTC	CASSFQGSYNEQFF
.	TRBV9	many	TRBJ2-1	TGTGCCAGCAGCTCCCAGCGCGAGCAGTTCTTC	CASSSQREQFF
TRBD1	TRBV7-2	many	TRBJ2-7	TGTGCCAGCAGCCACCGGACAGGGACCTACGAGCAGTACTTC	CASSHRTGTYEQYF
TRBD1	TRBV5-1	many	TRBJ1-1	TGCGCCAGCAGCCGGGACAGGGGGTTCTCAACTGAAGCTTTCTTT	CASSRDRGFSTEAFF